This T cell receptor beta chain was recovered during a study of CXCR3-negative and CXCR3-positive naive CD8 T cells. The study's findings and limits: Naive cells that were CXCR3-positive had more hydrophobic TRB CDR3s (compared with CXCR3-negative naive cells).

The CD45RO-CCR7+CD27+CD95- phenotype denoted naive CD8+ T cells. Concerning this clonotype: The antigen remains undetermined.

UMI-labeled 5' RACE yielded the TRB cDNA libraries. Reprocessing the 5' RACE reads, TCRdb reports a single entry for every CDR3 protein and omits DNA. Its clone listing holds around 88,000 distinct CDR3 sequences. CDR1 is MNHNS and CDR2 is SASEGT in the germline V gene. CDR3 size: 15 residues. Specimen: naive CXCR3+ CD8+ T cells from blood. Subset specified: CD45RO-CCR7+CD27+CD95- naive CD8+ T cells expressing CXCR3 (TNR3+). The V gene is TRBV6-1, the J gene TRBJ2-7; as DNA is missing, the TRBD1 call by TCRdb cannot be tested. This TCR was sampled from a human donor in good health. Some clones in this sample may be carry-over from other donors' samples. The CDR3 loop reads CASGPPGQLTYEQYF.